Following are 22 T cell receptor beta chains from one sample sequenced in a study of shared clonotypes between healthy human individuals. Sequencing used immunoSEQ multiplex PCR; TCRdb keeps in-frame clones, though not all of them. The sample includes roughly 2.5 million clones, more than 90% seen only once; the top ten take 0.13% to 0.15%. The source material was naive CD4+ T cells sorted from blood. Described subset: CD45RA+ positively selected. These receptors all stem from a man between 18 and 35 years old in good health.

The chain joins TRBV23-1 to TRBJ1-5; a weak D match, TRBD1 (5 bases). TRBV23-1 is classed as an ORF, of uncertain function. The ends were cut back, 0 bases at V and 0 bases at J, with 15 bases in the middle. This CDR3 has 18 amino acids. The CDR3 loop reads CASSQSPGQDYSNQPQHF. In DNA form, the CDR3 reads TGCGCCAGCAGTCAATCGCCAGGGCAGGATTATAGCAATCAGCCCCAGCATTTT.

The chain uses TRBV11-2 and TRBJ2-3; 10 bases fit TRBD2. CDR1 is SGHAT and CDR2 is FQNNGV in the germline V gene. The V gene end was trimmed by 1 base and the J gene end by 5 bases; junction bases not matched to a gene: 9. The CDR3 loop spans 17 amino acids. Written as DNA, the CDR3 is TGTGCCAGCAGCTTAGCCCGAGCGGGAGGGCCCGTAGATACGCAGTATTTT. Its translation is CASSLARAGGPVDTQYF.

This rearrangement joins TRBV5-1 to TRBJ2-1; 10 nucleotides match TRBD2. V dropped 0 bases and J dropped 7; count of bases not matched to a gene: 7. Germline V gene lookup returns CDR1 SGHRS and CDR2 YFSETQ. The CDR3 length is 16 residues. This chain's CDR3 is CASSLGSGGARNEQFF. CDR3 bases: TGCGCCAGCAGCTTGGGAAGCGGGGGGGCCCGAAATGAGCAGTTCTTC.

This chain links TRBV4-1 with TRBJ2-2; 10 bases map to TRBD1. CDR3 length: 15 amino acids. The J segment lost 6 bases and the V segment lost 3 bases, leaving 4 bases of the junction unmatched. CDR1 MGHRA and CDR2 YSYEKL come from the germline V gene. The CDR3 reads CASSHRTGGSGELFF. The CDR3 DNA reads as TGCGCCAGCAGCCACCGGACAGGGGGGTCCGGGGAGCTGTTTTTT.

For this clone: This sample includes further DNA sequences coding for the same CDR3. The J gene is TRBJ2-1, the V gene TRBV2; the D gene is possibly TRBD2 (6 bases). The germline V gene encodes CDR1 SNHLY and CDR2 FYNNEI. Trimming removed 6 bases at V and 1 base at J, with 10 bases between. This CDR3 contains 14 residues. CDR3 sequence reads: CASSPGGSYNEQFF. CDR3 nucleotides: TGTGCCAGCAGCCCCGGGGGATCCTACAATGAGCAGTTCTTC.

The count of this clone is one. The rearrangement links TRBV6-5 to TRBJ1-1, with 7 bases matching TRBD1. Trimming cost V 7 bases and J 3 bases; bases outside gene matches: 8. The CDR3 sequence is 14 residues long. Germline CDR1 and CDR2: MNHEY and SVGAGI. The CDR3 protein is CASTILQGYTEAFF. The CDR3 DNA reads TGTGCCAGCACCATATTACAGGGGTACACTGAAGCTTTCTTT.

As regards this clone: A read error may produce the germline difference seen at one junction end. The CDR3 DNA sequence: TGTGCTAGCAGCTTAGGGGCCGGGCCGGGGAATGAAAAACTGTTTTTT. Its protein product is CASSLGAGPGNEKLFF. The J gene is TRBJ1-4, the V gene TRBV7-7; TRBD1 might be the D (5 bases). The CDR3 sequence is 16 residues long. The germline V gene has CDR1 SSHAT and CDR2 FNYEAQ (reference sequence).

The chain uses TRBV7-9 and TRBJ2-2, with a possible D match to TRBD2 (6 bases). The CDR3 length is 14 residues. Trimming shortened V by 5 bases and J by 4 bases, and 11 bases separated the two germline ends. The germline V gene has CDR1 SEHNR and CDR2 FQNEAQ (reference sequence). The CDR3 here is CASSRPEGTGELFF. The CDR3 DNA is TGTGCCAGCAGCCGGCCGGAGGGCACCGGGGAGCTGTTTTTT.

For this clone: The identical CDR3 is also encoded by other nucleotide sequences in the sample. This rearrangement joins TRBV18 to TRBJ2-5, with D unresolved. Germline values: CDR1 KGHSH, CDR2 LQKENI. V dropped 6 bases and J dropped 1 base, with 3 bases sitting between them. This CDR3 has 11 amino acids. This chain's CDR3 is CASSGQETQYF. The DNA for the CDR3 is TGTGCCAGCTCGGGCCAAGAGACCCAGTACTTC.

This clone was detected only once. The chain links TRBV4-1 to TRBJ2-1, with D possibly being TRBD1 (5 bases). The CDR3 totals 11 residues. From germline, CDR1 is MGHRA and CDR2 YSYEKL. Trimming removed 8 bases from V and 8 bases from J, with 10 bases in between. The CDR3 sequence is CASCREDEQFF. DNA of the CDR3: TGCGCCAGCTGCAGGGAAGATGAGCAGTTCTTC.

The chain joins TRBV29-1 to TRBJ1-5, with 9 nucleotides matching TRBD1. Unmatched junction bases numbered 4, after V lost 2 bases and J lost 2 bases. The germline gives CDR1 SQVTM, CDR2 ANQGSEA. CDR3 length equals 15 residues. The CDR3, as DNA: TGCAGCGTTGAATTGGGACAGGGAGGCAATCAGCCCCAGCATTTT. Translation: CSVELGQGGNQPQHF.

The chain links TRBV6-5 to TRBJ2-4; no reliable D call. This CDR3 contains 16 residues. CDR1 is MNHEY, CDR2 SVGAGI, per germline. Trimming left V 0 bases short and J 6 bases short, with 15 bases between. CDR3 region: CASSYSMIGPSNIQYF. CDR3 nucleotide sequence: TGTGCCAGCAGTTACTCGATGATCGGCCCGTCAAACATTCAGTACTTC.

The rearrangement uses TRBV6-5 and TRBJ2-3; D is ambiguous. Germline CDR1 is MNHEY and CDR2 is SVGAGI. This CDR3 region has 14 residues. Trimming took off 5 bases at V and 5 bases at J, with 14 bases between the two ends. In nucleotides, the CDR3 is TGTGCCAGCAGTCTCGGAAATTCTTTAGATACGCAGTATTTT. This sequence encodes CASSLGNSLDTQYF.

The CDR3 sequence is CASSSRLAGVTNEQFF. CDR3 nucleotide sequence: TGTGCCAGCAGTTCAAGACTAGCGGGGGTTACCAATGAGCAGTTCTTC. This chain connects TRBV6-5 to TRBJ2-1; 12 bases are shared with TRBD2. The CDR3 is 16 residues long. From germline, CDR1 is MNHEY and CDR2 SVGAGI. Unmatched junction bases numbered 7, after V lost 4 bases and J lost 6 bases.

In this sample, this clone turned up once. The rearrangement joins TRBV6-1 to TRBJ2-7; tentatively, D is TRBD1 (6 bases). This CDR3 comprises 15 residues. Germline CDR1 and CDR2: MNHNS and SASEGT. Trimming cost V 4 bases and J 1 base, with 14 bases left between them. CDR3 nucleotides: TGTGCCAGCAGTGGACAGGAGCTATCATCCTACGAGCAGTACTTC. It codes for CASSGQELSSYEQYF.

In DNA, the CDR3 is TGCGCCAGCAGCCTTGGACAGGGGGAGGGTGGCTACACCTTC. Protein product: CASSLGQGEGGYTF. This sequence joins TRBV5-1 and TRBJ1-2, with 10 bases identical to TRBD1. After removal of 4 bases from V and 7 bases from J, the junction contained 7 bases not matched to a gene. Germline V CDR1 and CDR2: SGHRS, YFSETQ. The CDR3 is 14 residues long.

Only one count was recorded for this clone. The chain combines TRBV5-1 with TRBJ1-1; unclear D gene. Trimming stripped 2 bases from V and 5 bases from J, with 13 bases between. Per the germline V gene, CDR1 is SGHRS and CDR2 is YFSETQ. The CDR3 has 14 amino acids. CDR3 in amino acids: CASSLEAVLTEAFF. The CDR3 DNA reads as TGCGCCAGCAGCTTAGAGGCAGTTTTGACTGAAGCTTTCTTT.

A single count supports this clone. The CDR3 DNA sequence: TGTGCCAGCAGCCGGCTACACACTGAAGAAAAACTGTTTTTT. It translates to CASSRLHTEEKLFF. The V and J genes are TRBV5-6 and TRBJ1-4, with D hard to call. The CDR3 is made up of 14 amino acids. CDR1 is SGHDT and CDR2 is YYEEEE in the germline V gene. The V gene lost 4 bases and the J gene lost 8 bases, with 15 bases spanning the gap.

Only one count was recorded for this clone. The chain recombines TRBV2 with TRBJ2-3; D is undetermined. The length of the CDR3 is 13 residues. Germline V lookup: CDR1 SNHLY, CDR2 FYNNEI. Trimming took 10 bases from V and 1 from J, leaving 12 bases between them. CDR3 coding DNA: TGTGCCATCGGAGATGGGGGCACAGATACGCAGTATTTT. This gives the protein CAIGDGGTDTQYF.

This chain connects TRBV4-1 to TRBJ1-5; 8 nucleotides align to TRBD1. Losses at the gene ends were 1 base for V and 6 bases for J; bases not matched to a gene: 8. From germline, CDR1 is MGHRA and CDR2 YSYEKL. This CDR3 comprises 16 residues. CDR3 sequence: CASSQGLGRGPQPQHF. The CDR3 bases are TGCGCCAGCAGCCAAGGTCTTGGCAGGGGGCCTCAGCCCCAGCATTTT.

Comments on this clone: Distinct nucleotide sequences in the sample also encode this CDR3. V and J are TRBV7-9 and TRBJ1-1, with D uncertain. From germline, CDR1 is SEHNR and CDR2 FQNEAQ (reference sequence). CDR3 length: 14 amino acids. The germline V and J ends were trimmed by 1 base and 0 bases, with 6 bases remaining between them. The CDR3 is CASSLGGMNTEAFF. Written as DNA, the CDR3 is TGTGCCAGCAGCTTAGGGGGTATGAACACTGAAGCTTTCTTT.

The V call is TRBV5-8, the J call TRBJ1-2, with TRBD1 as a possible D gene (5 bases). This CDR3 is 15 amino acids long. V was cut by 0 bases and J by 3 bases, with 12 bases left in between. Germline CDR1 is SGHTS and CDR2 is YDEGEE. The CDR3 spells CASSLEGWGDYGYTF. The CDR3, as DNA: TGTGCCAGCAGCTTGGAAGGTTGGGGGGACTATGGCTACACCTTC.